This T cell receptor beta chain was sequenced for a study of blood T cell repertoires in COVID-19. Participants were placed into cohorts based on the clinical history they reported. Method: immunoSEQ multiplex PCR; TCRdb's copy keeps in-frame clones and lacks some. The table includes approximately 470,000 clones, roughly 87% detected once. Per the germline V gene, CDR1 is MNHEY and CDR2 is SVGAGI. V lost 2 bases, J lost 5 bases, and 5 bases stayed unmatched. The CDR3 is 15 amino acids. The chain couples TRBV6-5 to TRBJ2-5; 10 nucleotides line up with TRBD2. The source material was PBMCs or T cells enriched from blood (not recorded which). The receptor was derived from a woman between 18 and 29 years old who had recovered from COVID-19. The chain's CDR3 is CASSYGLAGAETQYF. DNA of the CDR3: TGTGCCAGCAGTTACGGGCTAGCGGGGGCCGAGACCCAGTACTTC.